The 2 T cell receptor beta chains in this list originate from one sample, sequenced in a study of blood T cell repertoires in COVID-19. The method was immunoSEQ multiplex PCR; TCRdb's version includes in-frame clones alone and lacks a portion of them. The sample yields 300,000 to 400,000 clones, around 87% seen once. Sequenced material: peripheral blood. The receptors originated from a woman aged 55-70 years with COVID-19, enrolled during active disease.

CDR3 nucleotide sequence: TGTGCCAGCAGCCTAAGGGGGAAAGGACAGGCGAACACTGAAGCTTTCTTT. The encoded protein is CASSLRGKGQANTEAFF. The chain uses TRBV28 and TRBJ1-1; 7 nucleotides line up with TRBD1. The CDR3 sequence is 17 residues long. CDR1 is MDHEN, CDR2 SYDVKM, per germline. The V and J ends lost 6 bases and 1 base, in that order; junction bases with no gene match: 14.

The chain is built from TRBV7-9 and TRBJ1-1, with TRBD1 matching 7 bases. J gave up 2 bases and V 5 bases, and 5 bases lay outside the gene matches. The CDR3 has 14 residues. The V gene's germline CDR1 is SEHNR and CDR2 FQNEAQ (reference sequence). The CDR3 DNA reads as TGTGCCAGCAGCCCGGGACAGTTAAACACTGAAGCTTTCTTT. It translates to CASSPGQLNTEAFF. Drawing the rest from reference TRBV7-9 and TRBJ1-1, the complete variable domain is DTGVSQNPRHKITKRGQNVTFRCDPISEHNRLYWYRQTLGQGPEFLTYFQNEAQLEKSRLLSDRFSAERPKGSFSTLEIQRTEQGDSAMYLCASSPGQLNTEAFFGQGTRLTVV.